This entry describes one T cell receptor (beta chain). What it binds is unknown. Method: immunoSEQ multiplex PCR; TCRdb's copy keeps in-frame clones and lacks some. The data hold about 1.5 million clones, with about 96% observed a single time. The CDR3 is made up of 12 amino acids. Germline-derived CDR1 and CDR2 are MNHNY and SVGAGI (reference sequence). V was shortened by 4 bases and J by 4 bases, with 7 bases between the two germline ends. This entry comes from a study of shared clonotypes between healthy human individuals. Study-wide results and caveats: Roughly 5% of naive CD4 clonotypes were common to a handful of donors. Donors were few, which limited the genetic and exposure-history diversity represented.

The chain recombines TRBV6-6 with TRBJ1-2; D might be TRBD1 (5 bases). The clonotype originates from a man aged 25 to 40 in good health. The specimen was naive CD4+ T cells sorted from blood. Subset: CD45RA+ positively selected. The CDR3 here is CASSSDSYGYTF. The CDR3 nucleotides read TGTGCCAGCAGTTCTGACAGCTATGGCTACACCTTC.